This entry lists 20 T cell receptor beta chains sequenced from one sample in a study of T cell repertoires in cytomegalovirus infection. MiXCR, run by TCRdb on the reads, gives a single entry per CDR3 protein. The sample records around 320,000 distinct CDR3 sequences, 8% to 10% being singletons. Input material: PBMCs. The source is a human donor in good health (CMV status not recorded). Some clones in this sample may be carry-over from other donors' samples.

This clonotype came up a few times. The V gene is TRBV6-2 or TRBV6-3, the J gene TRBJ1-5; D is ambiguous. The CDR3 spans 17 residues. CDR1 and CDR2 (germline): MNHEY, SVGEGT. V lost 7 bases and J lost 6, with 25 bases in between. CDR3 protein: CASTPTSGRPPPQPQHF. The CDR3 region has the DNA TGTGCCAGCACCCCTACCTCGGGCAGGCCGCCTCCTCAGCCCCAGCATTTT.

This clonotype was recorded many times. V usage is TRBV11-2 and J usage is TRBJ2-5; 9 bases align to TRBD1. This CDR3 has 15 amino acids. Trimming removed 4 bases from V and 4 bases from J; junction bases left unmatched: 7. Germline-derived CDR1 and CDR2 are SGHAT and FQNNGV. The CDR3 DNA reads TGTGCCAGCAGCTCCCCGGGACAGGGAAGAGAGACCCAGTACTTC. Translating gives CASSSPGQGRETQYF. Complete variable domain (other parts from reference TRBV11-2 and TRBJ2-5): EAGVAQSPRYKIIEKRQSVAFWCNPISGHATLYWYQQILGQGPKLLIQFQNNGVVDDSQLPKDRFSAERLKGVDSTLKIQPAKLEDSAVYLCASSSPGQGRETQYFGPGTRLLVL.

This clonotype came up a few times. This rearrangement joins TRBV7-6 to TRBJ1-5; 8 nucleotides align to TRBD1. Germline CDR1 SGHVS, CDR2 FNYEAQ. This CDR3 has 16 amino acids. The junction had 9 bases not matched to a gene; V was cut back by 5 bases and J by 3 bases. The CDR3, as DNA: TGTGCCAGCAGCGTATCCGACAGGGGATACAATCAGCCCCAGCATTTT. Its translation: CASSVSDRGYNQPQHF.

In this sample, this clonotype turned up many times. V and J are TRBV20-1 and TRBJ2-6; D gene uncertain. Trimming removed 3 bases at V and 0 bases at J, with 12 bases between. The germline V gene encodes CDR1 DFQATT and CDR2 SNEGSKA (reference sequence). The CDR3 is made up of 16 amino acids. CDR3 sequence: CSASHILYSGANVLTF. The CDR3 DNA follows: TGCAGTGCTAGTCACATACTTTACTCTGGGGCCAACGTCCTGACTTTC.

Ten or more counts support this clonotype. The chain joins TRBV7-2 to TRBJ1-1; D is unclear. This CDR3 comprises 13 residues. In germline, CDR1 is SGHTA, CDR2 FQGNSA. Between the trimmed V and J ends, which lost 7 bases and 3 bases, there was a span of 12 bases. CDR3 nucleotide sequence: TGTGCCAGCACCCGAGGTGCGTACACTGAAGCTTTCTTT. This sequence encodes CASTRGAYTEAFF.

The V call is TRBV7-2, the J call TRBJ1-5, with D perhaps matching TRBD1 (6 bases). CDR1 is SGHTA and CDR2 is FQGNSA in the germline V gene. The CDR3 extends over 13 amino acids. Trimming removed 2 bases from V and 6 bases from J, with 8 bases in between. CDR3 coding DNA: TGTGCCAGCAGCTTACGGGGGCTTCAGCCCCAGCATTTT. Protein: CASSLRGLQPQHF.

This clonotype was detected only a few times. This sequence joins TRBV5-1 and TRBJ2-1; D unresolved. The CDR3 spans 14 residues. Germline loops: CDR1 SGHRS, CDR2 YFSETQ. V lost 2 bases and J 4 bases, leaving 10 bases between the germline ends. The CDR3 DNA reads TGCGCCAGCAGCTTAAGGTGGGAATACAATGAGCAGTTCTTC. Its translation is CASSLRWEYNEQFF.

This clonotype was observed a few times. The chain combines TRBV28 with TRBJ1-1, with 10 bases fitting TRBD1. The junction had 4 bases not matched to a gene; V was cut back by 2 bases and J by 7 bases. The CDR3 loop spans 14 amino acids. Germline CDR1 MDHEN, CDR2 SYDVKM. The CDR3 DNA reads TGTGCCAGCAGTTTAGGGACAGGGGCAGATGAAGCTTTCTTT. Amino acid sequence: CASSLGTGADEAFF.

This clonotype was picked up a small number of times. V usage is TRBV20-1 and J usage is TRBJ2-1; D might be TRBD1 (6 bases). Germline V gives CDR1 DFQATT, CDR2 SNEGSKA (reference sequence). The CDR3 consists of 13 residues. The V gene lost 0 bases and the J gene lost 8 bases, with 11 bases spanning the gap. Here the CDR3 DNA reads TGCAGTGCTAGAGAGCTAGGGGGAGATGAGCAGTTCTTC. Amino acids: CSARELGGDEQFF.

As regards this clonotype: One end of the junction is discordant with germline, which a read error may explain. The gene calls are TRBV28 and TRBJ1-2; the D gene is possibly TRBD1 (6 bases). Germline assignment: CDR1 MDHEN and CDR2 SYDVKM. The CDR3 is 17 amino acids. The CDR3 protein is CTSSLWGAGKVKDGYTF. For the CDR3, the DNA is TGTACCAGCAGTTTATGGGGGGCAGGGAAGGTGAAGGATGGCTACACCTTC.

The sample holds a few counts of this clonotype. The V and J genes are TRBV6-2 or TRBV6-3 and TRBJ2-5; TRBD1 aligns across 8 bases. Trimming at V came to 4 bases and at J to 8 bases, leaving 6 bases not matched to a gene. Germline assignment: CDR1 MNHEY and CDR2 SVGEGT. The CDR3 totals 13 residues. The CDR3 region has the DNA TGTGCCAGCAGTTCCCAAGGACAGGGAACCCAGTACTTC. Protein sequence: CASSSQGQGTQYF.

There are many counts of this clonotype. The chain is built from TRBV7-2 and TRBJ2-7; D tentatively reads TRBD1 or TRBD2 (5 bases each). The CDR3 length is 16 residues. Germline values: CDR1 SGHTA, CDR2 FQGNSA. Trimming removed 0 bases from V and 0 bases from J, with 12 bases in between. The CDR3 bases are TGTGCCAGCAGCTTAGCGAGGGGCTCCTTCTCCTACGAGCAGTACTTC. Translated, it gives CASSLARGSFSYEQYF.

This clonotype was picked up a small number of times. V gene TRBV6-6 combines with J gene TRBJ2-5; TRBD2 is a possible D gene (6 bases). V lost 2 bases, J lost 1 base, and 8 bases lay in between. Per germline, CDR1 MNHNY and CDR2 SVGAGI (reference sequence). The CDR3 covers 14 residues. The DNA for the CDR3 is TGTGCCAGCAGTTACACGGGACTCCAAGAGACCCAGTACTTC. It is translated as CASSYTGLQETQYF.

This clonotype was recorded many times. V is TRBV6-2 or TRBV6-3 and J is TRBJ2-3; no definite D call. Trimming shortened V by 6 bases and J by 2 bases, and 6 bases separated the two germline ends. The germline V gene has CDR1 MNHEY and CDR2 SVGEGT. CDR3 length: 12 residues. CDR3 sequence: CASRTTTDTQYF. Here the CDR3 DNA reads TGTGCCAGCAGAACAACCACAGATACGCAGTATTTT.

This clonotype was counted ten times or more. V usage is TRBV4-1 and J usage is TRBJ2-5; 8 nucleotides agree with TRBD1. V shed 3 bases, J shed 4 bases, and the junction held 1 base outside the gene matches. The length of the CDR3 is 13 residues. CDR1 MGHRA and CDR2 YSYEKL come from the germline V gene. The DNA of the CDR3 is TGCGCCAGCAGCCATCAGGGGGCAGAGACCCAGTACTTC. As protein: CASSHQGAETQYF.

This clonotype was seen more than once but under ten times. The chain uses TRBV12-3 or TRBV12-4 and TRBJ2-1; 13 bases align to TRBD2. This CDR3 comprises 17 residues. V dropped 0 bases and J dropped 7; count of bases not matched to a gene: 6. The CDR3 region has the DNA TGTGCCAGCAGTTTAGCCCAGACTAGCGGGGGGCAAAATGAGCAGTTCTTC. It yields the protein CASSLAQTSGGQNEQFF.

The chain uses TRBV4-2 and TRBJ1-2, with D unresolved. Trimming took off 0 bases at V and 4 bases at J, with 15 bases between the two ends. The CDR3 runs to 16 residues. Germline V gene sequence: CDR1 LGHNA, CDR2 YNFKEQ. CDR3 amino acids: CASSQDFPGGVYGYTF. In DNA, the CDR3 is TGTGCCAGCAGCCAAGACTTCCCCGGCGGAGTCTATGGCTACACCTTC.

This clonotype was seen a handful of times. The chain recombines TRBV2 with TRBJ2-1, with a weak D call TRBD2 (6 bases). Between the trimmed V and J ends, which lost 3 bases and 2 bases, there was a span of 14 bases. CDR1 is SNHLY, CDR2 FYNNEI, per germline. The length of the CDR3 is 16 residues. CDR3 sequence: CASSEGGNPPYNEQFF. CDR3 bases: TGTGCCAGCAGTGAGGGCGGGAACCCCCCCTACAATGAGCAGTTCTTC.

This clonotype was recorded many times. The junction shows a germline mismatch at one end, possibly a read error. The CDR3 nucleotides read TGTGCCAGCGATGTTCGTGCGGGAGCGGGGCTGAGGTCGACCTTC. Translated, it gives CASDVRAGAGLRSTF. This sequence joins TRBV7-2 and TRBJ2-1, with 7 bases fitting TRBD2. The CDR3 length is 15 residues. Germline V gives CDR1 SGHTA, CDR2 FQGNSA. Using reference TRBV7-2 and TRBJ2-1 for the parts outside the CDR3, the full variable domain is GAGVSQSPSNKVTEKGKDVELRCDPISGHTALYWYRQSLGQGLEFLIYFQGNSAPDKSGLPSDRFSAERTGGSVSTLTIQRTQQEDSAVYLCASDVRAGAGLRSTFGPGTRLTVL.

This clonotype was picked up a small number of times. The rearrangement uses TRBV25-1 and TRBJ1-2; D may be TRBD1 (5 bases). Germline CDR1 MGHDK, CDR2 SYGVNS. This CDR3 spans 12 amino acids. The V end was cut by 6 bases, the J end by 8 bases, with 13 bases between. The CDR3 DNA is TGTGCCAGCAGGAGGGAGGGGCCCGGCTACACCTTC. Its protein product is CASRREGPGYTF.